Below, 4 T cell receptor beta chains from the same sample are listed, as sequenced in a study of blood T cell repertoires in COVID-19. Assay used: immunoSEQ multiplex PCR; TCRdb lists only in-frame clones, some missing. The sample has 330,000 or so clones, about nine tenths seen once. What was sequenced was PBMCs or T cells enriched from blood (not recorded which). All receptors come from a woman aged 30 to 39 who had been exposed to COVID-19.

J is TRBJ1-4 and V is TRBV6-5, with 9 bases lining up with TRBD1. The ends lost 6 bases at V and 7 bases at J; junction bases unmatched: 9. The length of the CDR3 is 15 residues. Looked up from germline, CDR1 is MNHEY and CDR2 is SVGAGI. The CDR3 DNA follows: TGTGCCAGCAGCCGCCGGGACAGGGCCACTGAAAAACTGTTTTTT. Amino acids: CASSRRDRATEKLFF.

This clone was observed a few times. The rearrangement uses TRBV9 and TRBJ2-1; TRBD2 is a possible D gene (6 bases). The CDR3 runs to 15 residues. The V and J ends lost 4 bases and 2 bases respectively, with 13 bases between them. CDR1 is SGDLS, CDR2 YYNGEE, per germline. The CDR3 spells CASSPLGGTYNEQFF. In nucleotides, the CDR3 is TGTGCCAGCAGCCCTTTGGGGGGTACCTACAATGAGCAGTTCTTC. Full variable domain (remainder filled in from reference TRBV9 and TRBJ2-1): DSGVTQTPKHLITATGQRVTLRCSPRSGDLSVYWYQQSLDQGLQFLIQYYNGEERAKGNILERFSAQQFPDLHSELNLSSLELGDSALYFCASSPLGGTYNEQFFGPGTRLTVL.

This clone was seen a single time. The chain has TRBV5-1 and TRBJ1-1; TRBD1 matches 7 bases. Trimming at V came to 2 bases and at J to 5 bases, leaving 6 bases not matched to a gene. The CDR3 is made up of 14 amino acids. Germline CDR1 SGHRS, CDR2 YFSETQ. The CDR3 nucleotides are TGCGCCAGCAGCTTACAGGGGCTCGGGACTGAAGCTTTCTTT. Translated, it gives CASSLQGLGTEAFF. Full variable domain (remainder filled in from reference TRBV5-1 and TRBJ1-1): KAGVTQTPRYLIKTRGQQVTLSCSPISGHRSVSWYQQTPGQGLQFLFEYFSETQRNKGNFPGRFSGRQFSNSRSEMNVSTLELGDSALYLCASSLQGLGTEAFFGQGTRLTVV.

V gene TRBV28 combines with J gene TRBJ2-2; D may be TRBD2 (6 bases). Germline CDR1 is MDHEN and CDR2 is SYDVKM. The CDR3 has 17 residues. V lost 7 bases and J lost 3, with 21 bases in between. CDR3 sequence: CASTRWAGTGYTGELFF. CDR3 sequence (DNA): TGTGCCAGCACCCGTTGGGCGGGAACGGGGTACACCGGGGAGCTGTTTTTT. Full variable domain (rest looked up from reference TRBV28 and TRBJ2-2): DVKVTQSSRYLVKRTGEKVFLECVQDMDHENMFWYRQDPGLGLRLIYFSYDVKMKEKGDIPEGYSVSREKKERFSLILESASTNQTSMYLCASTRWAGTGYTGELFFGEGSRLTVL.